What follows is one T cell receptor (beta chain) and its context. The sample originates from a study of cytotoxic CD8 clonotypes in ibrutinib-treated CLL. This CDR3 region has 16 residues. The germline gives CDR1 SEHNR, CDR2 FQNEAQ (reference sequence). V lost 5 bases and J lost 0, with 17 bases in between. TCRdb's table, derived via immunoSEQ multiplex PCR, lists solely in-frame clones and lacks some. The repertoire holds roughly 330,000 clones, with 60% to 80% as singletons. This chain joins TRBV7-9 and TRBJ2-7, with a possible D match to TRBD1 (6 bases). The sequencing here drew on PBMCs, taken after 36 months of ibrutinib treatment. This TCR came from a human donor with chronic lymphocytic leukemia. The CDR3 region is CASSGPTTGLSYEQYF. The CDR3 DNA follows: TGTGCCAGCAGCGGACCTACTACAGGGCTCTCCTACGAGCAGTACTTC.